These T cell receptor beta chains were read from a single sample in a study of cytomegalovirus exposure and HLA in healthy donors. The protocol was immunoSEQ multiplex PCR, while the TCRdb copy is restricted to in-frame clones and leaves out a portion. Altogether about 150,000 clones are present, about 88% being singletons, with the ten largest covering 2.5% to 4%. Sample: PBMCs. The receptors stem from a woman under 30 in good health and CMV-seropositive. The CDR3 runs from the conserved cysteine through the conserved F or W. The D gene is left open where the match is weak. Size tells how often a clone was seen (once, few, many) or the class of an expanded clone, and some rows leave it out.

j_gene | d_gene | v_gene | abundance | CDR3nt | CDR3aa
TRBJ2-7 | TRBD1 | TRBV9 | . | TGTGCCAGCAGCAGAGACGGACAGGGAAGGGACGAGCAGTACTTC | CASSRDGQGRDEQYF
TRBJ1-5 | . | TRBV27 | . | TGTGCCAGCAGTTTGAGGGAAGGTCAGCCCCAGCATTTT | CASSLREGQPQHF
TRBJ2-7 | . | TRBV6-1 | . | TGTGCCAGCAGTGGGGCAGGGCTGGCCGAGCAGTACTTC | CASSGAGLAEQYF
TRBJ1-2 | . | TRBV29-1 | . | TGCAGCGTCCTCCGGGATAACTATGGCTACACCTTC | CSVLRDNYGYTF
TRBJ2-2 | . | TRBV1 | . | TGCACCAGCAGCCCCGGGGCCGGGGAGGAAAGAAACACCGGGGAGCTGTTTTTT | CTSSPGAGEERNTGELFF
TRBJ2-5 | . | TRBV6-6 | . | TGTGCCAGCAGTTACAGGGGGGGCCAAGAGACCCAGTACTTC | CASSYRGGQETQYF
TRBJ2-1 | TRBD2 | TRBV7-6 | . | TGTGCCAGCAGCTTAGGCGGGAGGCGCGCTAATGAGCAGTTCTTC | CASSLGGRRANEQFF
TRBJ2-1 | TRBD2 | TRBV29-1 | . | TGCAGCGTTCAAGCGGGAGGGCCGAACTACAATGAGCAGTTCTTC | CSVQAGGPNYNEQFF
TRBJ2-7 | TRBD1 | TRBV5-1 | once | TGCGCCAGCAGCTCCATCCTCGGGGACAGGAGGGCCTACGAGCAGTACTTC | CASSSILGDRRAYEQYF
TRBJ2-7 | TRBD2 | TRBV5-1 | . | TGCGCCAGCAGCTTGGGGGTCCTAGCGGGAGAATCCTACGAGCAGTACTTC | CASSLGVLAGESYEQYF
TRBJ2-2 | TRBD2 | TRBV19 | . | TGTGCCAGTACCTCGGGACTAGCGGGGGTCACCGGGGAGCTGTTTTTT | CASTSGLAGVTGELFF
TRBJ2-1 | . | TRBV7-6 | . | TGTGCCAGCAGCCCCGGGACTTGGGGTTACAATGAGCAGTTCTTC | CASSPGTWGYNEQFF
TRBJ2-3 | . | TRBV5-1 | . | TGCGCCAGCAGCCGGTTTTCGGGCACAGATACGCAGTATTTT | CASSRFSGTDTQYF
TRBJ2-7 | . | TRBV11-2 | . | TGTGCCAGCAGAGGGGGGACAGAGGTGGTCAACCGCTACGAGCAGTACTTC | CASRGGTEVVNRYEQYF
TRBJ1-1 | . | TRBV5-1 | . | TGCGCCAGCAGAACTGACGGCGGGAACACTGAAGCTTTCTTT | CASRTDGGNTEAFF
TRBJ2-1 | TRBD2 | TRBV7-2 | . | TGTGCCAGCAGCCTAGAGGGGCTAGCGGGAGCGGGGGAGCAGTTCTTC | CASSLEGLAGAGEQFF
TRBJ1-2 | TRBD1 | TRBV19 | . | TGTGCCAGTAGTATGCTGGACAGGTCGAGCTATGGCTACACCTTC | CASSMLDRSSYGYTF
TRBJ2-7 | TRBD2 | TRBV18 | . | TGTGCCAGCTCACCGCTTACTAGCGGGGGAGCCTACGAGCAGTACTTC | CASSPLTSGGAYEQYF
TRBJ2-2 | TRBD2 | TRBV6-8 | . | TGTGCCAGCAGTTACTGTCCCCTAGCGGGAGGGCCTCCCACCGGGGAGCTGTTTTTT | CASSYCPLAGGPPTGELFF
TRBJ2-5 | TRBD2 | TRBV11-2 | . | TGTGCCAGCAGCTTAGATCCCAGGGGACTAGCGGGAGAAGAGACCCAGTACTTC | CASSLDPRGLAGEETQYF
TRBJ1-1 | . | TRBV30 | . | TGTGCCTGGAGTGGACAGCTGAACACTGAAACTTTCTTT | CAWSGQLNTETFF
TRBJ2-2 | TRBD1 | TRBV10-3 | . | TGTGCCATCACCCGTGACAGGGGGCCTGCCGGGGAGCTGTTTTTT | CAITRDRGPAGELFF
TRBJ2-7 | TRBD2 | TRBV4-1 | . | TGCGCCAGCCTGGGCGGGGGGGCCTACGAGCAGTACTTC | CASLGGGAYEQYF
TRBJ2-2 | TRBD2 | TRBV30 | . | TGTGCCTGGAGTGTAACTAGCGGGAACACCGGGGAGCTGTTTTTT | CAWSVTSGNTGELFF
TRBJ2-1 | TRBD1 | TRBV5-4 | . | TGTGCCAGCAGCCTCTCGGACAGGGGACCCCTTTGGGGCGAGGGTGAGCAGTTCTTC | CASSLSDRGPLWGEGEQFF
TRBJ2-5 | . | TRBV27 | . | TGTGCCAGCGGAGGAGGGTTTGGACCCCAAGAGACCCAGTACTTC | CASGGGFGPQETQYF
TRBJ1-2 | . | TRBV15 | . | TGTGCCACCAGCAGAGATATTACAGGGAACTATGGCTACACCTTC | CATSRDITGNYGYTF
TRBJ2-7 | TRBD1 | TRBV5-1 | . | TGCGCCAGCAGCCCGGACAGGGTCGACGAGCAGTACTTC | CASSPDRVDEQYF
TRBJ2-7 | TRBD2 | TRBV29-1 | . | TGCAGCGTGCCGGGACTACGAGCCTACGAGCAGTACTTC | CSVPGLRAYEQYF
TRBJ2-3 | TRBD2 | TRBV11-2 | . | TGTGCCAGCAGCTTAGGAGCGGGAGGGATTGGCGATACGCAGTATTTT | CASSLGAGGIGDTQYF
TRBJ2-7 | TRBD2 | TRBV5-1 | once | TGCGCCAGCAGCTGGGGACGACTAGCGAGTCAAGGGGAGCAGTACTTC | CASSWGRLASQGEQYF
TRBJ2-7 | TRBD1 | TRBV11-2 | . | TGTGCCAGCACCCGAGGCGACAGGGCTTTTTACGAGCAGTACTTC | CASTRGDRAFYEQYF
TRBJ2-7 | . | TRBV27 | . | TGTGCCAGCAGTTTACAGGGGATGCCGTACGAGCAGTACTTC | CASSLQGMPYEQYF
TRBJ2-7 | TRBD2 | TRBV2 | . | TGTGCCAGCAGTGTTACTAGCGGTAGCTCCTACGAGCAGTACTTC | CASSVTSGSSYEQYF
TRBJ1-5 | . | TRBV5-6 | . | TGTGCCAGCAGCTTGACCGGAGATCAGCCCCAGCATTTT | CASSLTGDQPQHF
TRBJ2-2 | . | TRBV7-2 | . | TGTGCCAGCAGCTTATCTTCCGGGGAGCTGTTTTTT | CASSLSSGELFF
TRBJ2-7 | TRBD1 | TRBV5-8 | . | TGTGCCAGCATCCCGATGCAATATACGCCCGGGACAGATCGAGAGCAGTACTTC | CASIPMQYTPGTDREQYF
TRBJ2-3 | TRBD2 | TRBV5-1 | . | TGCGCCAGCAGCCTCCAACTAGCGGTCACAGATACGCAGTATTTT | CASSLQLAVTDTQYF
TRBJ1-1 | . | TRBV19 | . | TGTGCCAGTAGTATAGTCAGGAACACTGAAGCTTTCTTT | CASSIVRNTEAFF
TRBJ1-1 | TRBD1 | TRBV14 | . | TGTGCCAGCAGCCAACACAGGGGGGAGTACACTGAAGCTTTCTTT | CASSQHRGEYTEAFF
TRBJ2-5 | TRBD2 | TRBV5-6 | medium-sized | TGTGCCAGCAGCTCCAGAGAGTGGGGGGAGGGGTACCAAGAGACCCAGTACTTC | CASSSREWGEGYQETQYF
TRBJ2-5 | TRBD2 | TRBV9 | . | TGTGCCAGCAGCGTATCTAGCGGGAGGAAAGAGACCCAGTACTTC | CASSVSSGRKETQYF
TRBJ2-1 | TRBD2 | TRBV19 | . | TGTGCCAGTAGTATGGGGGGAGGGAGCTACAATGAGCAGTTCTTC | CASSMGGGSYNEQFF
TRBJ2-5 | TRBD2 | TRBV28 | . | TGTGCCAGCAGTGCCCGACTAGCTGCTTCGAAGGGGACCCAGTACTTC | CASSARLAASKGTQYF
TRBJ2-3 | . | TRBV5-1 | . | TGCGCCAGCAGCCTCCAATGGGGGCGGGATACGCAGTATTTT | CASSLQWGRDTQYF
TRBJ2-6 | . | TRBV28 | . | TGTGCCAGCAGCTCAGTGTCCTCTGGGGCCAACGTCCTGACTTTC | CASSSVSSGANVLTF
TRBJ1-2 | . | TRBV7-9 | once | TGTGCCAGCAGCCCAGGGGAGAGAAACTATGGCTACACCTTC | CASSPGERNYGYTF